A single sample gave rise to the 12 T cell receptor beta chains below, sequenced in a study of cytomegalovirus exposure and HLA in healthy donors. The PCR made use of 60 Vbeta and 13 Jbeta primers. Data came from immunoSEQ multiplex PCR; TCRdb stores just in-frame clones and leaves some out. The repertoire consists of fewer than 250,000 clones, with roughly 87% occurring once and the leading ten covering around 1%. What was sequenced was PBMCs. The source of these receptors is a boy between 2 and 10 years old in good health and CMV-seronegative.

This clone has only one observation. The chain employs TRBV30 and TRBJ2-1; 9 bases are a match to TRBD1. This CDR3 contains 12 residues. Germline-derived CDR1 and CDR2 are GTSNPN and SVGIG (reference sequence). CDR3 coding DNA: TGTGCTCGGGGGACAGGGCGGAATGAGCAGTTCTTC. Amino acid sequence: CARGTGRNEQFF.

The chain joins TRBV19 to TRBJ1-5; 7 bases line up with TRBD1. J was trimmed by 2 bases and V by 3 bases; bases with no gene match: 4. Germline V gives CDR1 LNHDA, CDR2 SQIVND (reference sequence). This CDR3 comprises 15 residues. CDR3 loop: CASSIFQGGNQPQHF. CDR3 in DNA: TGTGCCAGTAGTATTTTCCAGGGGGGCAATCAGCCCCAGCATTTT.

V gene TRBV30 combines with J gene TRBJ1-1; 7 bases map to TRBD1. Trimming removed 3 bases from V and 3 bases from J; junction bases left unmatched: 10. Germline V gene sequence: CDR1 GTSNPN, CDR2 SVGIG (reference sequence). CDR3 length: 15 amino acids. CDR3 protein: CAWRRKQGFDTEAFF. The CDR3 DNA sequence: TGTGCCTGGAGAAGAAAACAGGGGTTTGACACTGAAGCTTTCTTT.

In its sample, this clone was seen a few times. The chain uses TRBV6-5 and TRBJ1-2; TRBD1 matches at 8 bases. V shed 0 bases and J 8 bases; nucleotides not matched to a gene: 8. This CDR3 is 15 amino acids long. Looked up from germline, CDR1 is MNHEY and CDR2 is SVGAGI. Here the CDR3 reads CASSYSRQGAVGYTF. In DNA, the CDR3 is TGTGCCAGCAGTTACTCGAGGCAGGGGGCGGTGGGCTACACCTTC.

This chain uses TRBV5-1 with TRBJ1-2; D perhaps matches TRBD1 (5 bases). Germline V gene data show CDR1 as SGHRS and CDR2 as YFSETQ. Between the trimmed V and J ends, which lost 1 base and 3 bases, there was a span of 10 bases. The CDR3 extends over 14 amino acids. The CDR3: CASSLMQGHYGYTF. The CDR3 nucleotides read TGCGCCAGCAGCTTGATGCAGGGCCACTATGGCTACACCTTC.

The chain has TRBV6-5 and TRBJ1-5; a weak D match, TRBD1 (5 bases). The V gene's germline CDR1 is MNHEY and CDR2 SVGAGI. Trimming pared 4 bases from V and 7 bases from J, leaving 14 bases between. There are 14 residues in the CDR3. The CDR3: CASSSPREGQPQHF. The CDR3 DNA follows: TGTGCCAGCAGTTCTCCCAGGGAGGGACAGCCCCAGCATTTT.

The count of this clone is one. The chain couples TRBV2 to TRBJ1-3; D call uncertain. V lost 0 bases, J lost 2 bases, and 11 bases lay in between. CDR1 is SNHLY and CDR2 is FYNNEI in the germline V gene. This CDR3 is 16 amino acids long. The CDR3 spells CASSEAHSGTGNTIYF. For the CDR3, the DNA is TGTGCCAGCAGTGAAGCGCATTCGGGGACTGGAAACACCATATATTTT.

This chain connects TRBV5-4 to TRBJ1-4; possibly TRBD1 for D (5 bases). CDR1 is SGHNT and CDR2 is YYREEE in the germline V gene (reference sequence). Trimming pared 4 bases from V and 4 bases from J, leaving 8 bases between. The CDR3 extends over 13 amino acids. Written as DNA, the CDR3 is TGTGCCAGCAGCCGACAGATTAATGAAAAACTGTTTTTT. It is translated as CASSRQINEKLFF.

This chain joins TRBV6-1 and TRBJ1-2; D not resolved. Deletions cut 6 bases from V and 5 bases from J, with 10 bases between. CDR1 and CDR2 (germline): MNHNS, SASEGT. The CDR3 is 12 residues long. The CDR3 region is CASRGSSYGYTF. As DNA, the CDR3 is TGTGCCAGCAGAGGGAGTTCTTATGGCTACACCTTC.

The CDR3 DNA sequence: TGTGCCAGCAGCTTCGGGGAGCGGACAGGAGGGTACGAGCAGTACTTC. This encodes CASSFGERTGGYEQYF. The V call is TRBV5-4, the J call TRBJ2-7; a possible D gene is TRBD1 (7 bases). Looked up from germline, CDR1 is SGHNT and CDR2 is YYREEE (reference sequence). CDR3 length: 16 residues. Deletions cut 2 bases from V and 4 bases from J, with 19 bases between.

This sequence joins TRBV29-1 and TRBJ2-1, with D tentatively TRBD2 (6 bases). The CDR3 loop spans 13 amino acids. Looked up from germline, CDR1 is SQVTM and CDR2 is ANQGSEA. The V and J ends lost 4 bases and 10 bases respectively, with 17 bases between them. This chain's CDR3 is CSVGEAELLEQFF. The CDR3 DNA sequence: TGCAGCGTTGGGGAGGCCGAGCTACTCGAGCAGTTCTTC.

The J gene is TRBJ1-1, the V gene TRBV2, with 11 nucleotides matching TRBD1. Unmatched junction bases numbered 6, after V lost 6 bases and J lost 3 bases. CDR3 length equals 15 residues. CDR1 SNHLY and CDR2 FYNNEI come from the germline V gene. The DNA of the CDR3 is TGTGCCAGCAGCTGGGACAGGGGGAAGGACACTGAAGCTTTCTTT. Its translation: CASSWDRGKDTEAFF.